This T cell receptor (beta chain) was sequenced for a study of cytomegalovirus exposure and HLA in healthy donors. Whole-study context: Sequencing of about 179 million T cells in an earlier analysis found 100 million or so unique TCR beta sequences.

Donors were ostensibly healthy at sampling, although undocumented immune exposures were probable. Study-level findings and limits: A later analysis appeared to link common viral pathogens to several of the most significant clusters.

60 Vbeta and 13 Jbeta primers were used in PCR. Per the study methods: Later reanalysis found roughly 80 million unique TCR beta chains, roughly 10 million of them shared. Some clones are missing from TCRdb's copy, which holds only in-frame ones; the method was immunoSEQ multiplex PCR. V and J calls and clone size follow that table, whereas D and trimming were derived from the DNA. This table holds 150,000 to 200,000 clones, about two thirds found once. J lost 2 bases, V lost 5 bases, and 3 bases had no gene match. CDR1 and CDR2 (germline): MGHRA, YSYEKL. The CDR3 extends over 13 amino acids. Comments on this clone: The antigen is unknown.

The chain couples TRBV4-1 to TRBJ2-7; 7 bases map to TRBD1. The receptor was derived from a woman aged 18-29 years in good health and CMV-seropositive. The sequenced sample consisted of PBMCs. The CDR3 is CASSGDSTYEQYF. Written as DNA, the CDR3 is TGCGCCAGCAGCGGGGACAGTACCTACGAGCAGTACTTC.